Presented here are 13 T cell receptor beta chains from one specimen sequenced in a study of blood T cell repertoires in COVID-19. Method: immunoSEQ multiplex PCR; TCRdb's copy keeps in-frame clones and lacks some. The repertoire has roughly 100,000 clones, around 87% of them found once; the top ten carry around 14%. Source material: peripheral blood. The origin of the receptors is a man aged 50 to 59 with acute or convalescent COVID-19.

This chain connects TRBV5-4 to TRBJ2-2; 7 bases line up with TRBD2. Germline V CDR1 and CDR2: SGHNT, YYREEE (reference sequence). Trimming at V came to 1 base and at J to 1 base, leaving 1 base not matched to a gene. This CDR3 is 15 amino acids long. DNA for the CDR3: TGTGCCAGCAGCTTGCCTAGCGGGAACACCGGGGAGCTGTTTTTT. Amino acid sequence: CASSLPSGNTGELFF.

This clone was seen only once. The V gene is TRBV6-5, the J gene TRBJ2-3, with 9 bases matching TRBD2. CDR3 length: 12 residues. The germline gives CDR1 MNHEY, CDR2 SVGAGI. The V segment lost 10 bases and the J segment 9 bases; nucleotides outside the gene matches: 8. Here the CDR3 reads CATQSGLATQYF. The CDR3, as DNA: TGTGCCACCCAGTCGGGACTAGCCACGCAGTATTTT.

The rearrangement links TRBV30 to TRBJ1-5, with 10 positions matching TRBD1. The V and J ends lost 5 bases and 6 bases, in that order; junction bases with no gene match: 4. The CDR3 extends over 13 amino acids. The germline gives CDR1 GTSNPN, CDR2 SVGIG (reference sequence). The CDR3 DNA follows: TGTGCCTGGTCGACAGGGGGCACTCAGCCCCAGCATTTT. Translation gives CAWSTGGTQPQHF.

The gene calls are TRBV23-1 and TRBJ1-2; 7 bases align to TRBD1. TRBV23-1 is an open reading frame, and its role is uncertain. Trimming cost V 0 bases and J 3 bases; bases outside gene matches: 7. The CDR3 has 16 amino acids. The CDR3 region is CASSQSRGPSDYGYTF. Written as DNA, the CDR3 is TGCGCCAGCAGTCAATCGAGGGGGCCAAGTGACTATGGCTACACCTTC.

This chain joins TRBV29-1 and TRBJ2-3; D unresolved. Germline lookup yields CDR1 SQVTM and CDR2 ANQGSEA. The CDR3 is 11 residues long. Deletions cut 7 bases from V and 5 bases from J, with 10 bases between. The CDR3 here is CSALKLDTQYF. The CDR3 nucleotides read TGCAGCGCCCTTAAACTAGATACGCAGTATTTT.

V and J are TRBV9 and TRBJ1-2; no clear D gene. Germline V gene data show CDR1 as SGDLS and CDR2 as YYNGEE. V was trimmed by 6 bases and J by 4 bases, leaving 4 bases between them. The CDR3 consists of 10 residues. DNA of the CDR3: TGTGCCAGCACCGGCTATGGCTACACCTTC. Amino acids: CASTGYGYTF. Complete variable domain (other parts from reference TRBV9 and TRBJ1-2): DSGVTQTPKHLITATGQRVTLRCSPRSGDLSVYWYQQSLDQGLQFLIQYYNGEERAKGNILERFSAQQFPDLHSELNLSSLELGDSALYFCASTGYGYTFGSGTRLTVV.

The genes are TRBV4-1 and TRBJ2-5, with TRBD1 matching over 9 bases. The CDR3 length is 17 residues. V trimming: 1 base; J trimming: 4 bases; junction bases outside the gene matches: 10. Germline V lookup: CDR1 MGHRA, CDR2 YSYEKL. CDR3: CASSQGPGQGPGETQYF. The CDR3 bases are TGCGCCAGCAGCCAAGGTCCGGGACAGGGACCGGGAGAGACCCAGTACTTC.

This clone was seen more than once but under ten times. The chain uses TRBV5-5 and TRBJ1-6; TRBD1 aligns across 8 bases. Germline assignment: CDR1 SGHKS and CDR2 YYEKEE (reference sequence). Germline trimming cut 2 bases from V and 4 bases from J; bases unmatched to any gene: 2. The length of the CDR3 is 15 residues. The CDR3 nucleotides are TGTGCCAGCAGCTTTACAGGGGGATATAATTCACCCCTCCACTTT. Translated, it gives CASSFTGGYNSPLHF.

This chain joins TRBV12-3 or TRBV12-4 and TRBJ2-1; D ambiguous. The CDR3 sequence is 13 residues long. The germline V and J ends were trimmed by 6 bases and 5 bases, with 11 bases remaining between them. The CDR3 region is CASSRDNHNEQFF. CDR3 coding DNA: TGTGCCAGCAGCAGAGACAACCACAATGAGCAGTTCTTC.

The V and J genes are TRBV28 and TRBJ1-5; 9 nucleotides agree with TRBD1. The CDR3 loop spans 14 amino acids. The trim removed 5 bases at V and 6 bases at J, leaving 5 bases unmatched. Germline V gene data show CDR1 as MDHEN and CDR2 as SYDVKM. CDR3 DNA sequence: TGTGCCAGCAGTGTACAGGGGGCGCGTCAGCCCCAGCATTTT. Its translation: CASSVQGARQPQHF. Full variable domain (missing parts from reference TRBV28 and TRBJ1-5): DVKVTQSSRYLVKRTGEKVFLECVQDMDHENMFWYRQDPGLGLRLIYFSYDVKMKEKGDIPEGYSVSREKKERFSLILESASTNQTSMYLCASSVQGARQPQHFGDGTRLSIL.

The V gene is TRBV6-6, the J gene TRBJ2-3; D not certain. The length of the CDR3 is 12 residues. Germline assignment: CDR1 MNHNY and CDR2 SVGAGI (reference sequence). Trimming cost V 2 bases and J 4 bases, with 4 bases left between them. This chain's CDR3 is CASSYPSDTQYF. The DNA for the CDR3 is TGTGCCAGCAGTTACCCCTCAGATACGCAGTATTTT.

Here the CDR3 DNA reads TGTGCCAGCAGCGAACTTGGGGCAGGGGGGACAGATACGCAGTATTTT. It translates to CASSELGAGGTDTQYF. This rearrangement joins TRBV14 to TRBJ2-3; tentative D call: TRBD1 (7 bases). The CDR3 is 16 amino acids. V gave up 5 bases and J gave up 3 bases, with 18 bases separating them. Per germline, CDR1 SGHDN and CDR2 FVKESK.

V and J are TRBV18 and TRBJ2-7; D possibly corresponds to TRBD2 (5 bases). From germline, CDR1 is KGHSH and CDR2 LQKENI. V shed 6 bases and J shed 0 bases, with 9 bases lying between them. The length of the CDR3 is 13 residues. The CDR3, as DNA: TGTGCCAGCTCTCGGGAAGTCTCCTACGAGCAGTACTTC. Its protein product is CASSREVSYEQYF. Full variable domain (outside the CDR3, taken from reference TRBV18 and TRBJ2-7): NAGVMQNPRHLVRRRGQEARLRCSPMKGHSHVYWYRQLPEEGLKFMVYLQKENIIDESGMPKERFSAEFPKEGPSILRIQQVVRGDSAAYFCASSREVSYEQYFGPGTRLTVT.